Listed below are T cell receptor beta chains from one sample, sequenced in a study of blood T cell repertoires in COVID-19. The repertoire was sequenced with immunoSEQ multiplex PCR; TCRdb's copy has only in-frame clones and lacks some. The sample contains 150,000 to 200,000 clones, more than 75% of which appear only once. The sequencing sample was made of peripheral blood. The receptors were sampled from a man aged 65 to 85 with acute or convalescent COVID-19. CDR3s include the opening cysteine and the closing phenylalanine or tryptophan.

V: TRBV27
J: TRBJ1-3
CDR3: CASSFSRDTSGNTIYF

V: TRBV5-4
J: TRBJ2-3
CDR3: CASSLQAVTDTQYF

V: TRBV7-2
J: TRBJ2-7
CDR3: CASSPRGLQGSGSYEQYF

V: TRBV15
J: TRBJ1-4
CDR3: CATSTRTEDSEKLFF

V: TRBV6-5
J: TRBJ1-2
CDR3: CASSRGNYGYTF

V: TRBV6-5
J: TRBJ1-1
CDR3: CASKGRARDTEAFF

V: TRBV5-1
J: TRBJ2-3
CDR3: CASTPRGGTDTQYF

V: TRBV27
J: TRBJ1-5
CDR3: CASSFLGGQPQHF

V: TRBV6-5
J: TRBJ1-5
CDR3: CASSDTDQPQHF

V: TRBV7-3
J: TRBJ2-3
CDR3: CASSRGTGYTDTQYF

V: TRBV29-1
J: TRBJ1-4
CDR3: CSVAGGVTNEKLFF

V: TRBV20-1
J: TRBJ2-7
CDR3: CSASMSPSYEQYF

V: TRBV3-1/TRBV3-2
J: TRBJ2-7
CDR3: CASSQLGRGMGEQYF

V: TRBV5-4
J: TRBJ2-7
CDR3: CASSFGQLYEQYF

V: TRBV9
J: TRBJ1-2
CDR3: CASSVENSRYGYTF

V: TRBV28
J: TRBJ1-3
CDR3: CASRSTGGMGNTIYF

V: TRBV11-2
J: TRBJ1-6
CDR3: CASSLQGAHSPLHF

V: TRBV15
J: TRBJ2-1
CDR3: CATSTTSGKVWAYNEQFF

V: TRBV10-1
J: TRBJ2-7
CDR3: CASSAPGARSYEQYF

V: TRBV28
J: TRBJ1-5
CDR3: CASSPTPGWEQPQHF

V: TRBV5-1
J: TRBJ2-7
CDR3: CASSLNLGTGFTYEQYF

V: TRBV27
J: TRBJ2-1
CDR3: CASSLRQGARNEQFF

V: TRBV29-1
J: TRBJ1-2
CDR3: CSVAWGDSYGYTF

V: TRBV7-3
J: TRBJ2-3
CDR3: CASSYLPRVSDTQYF

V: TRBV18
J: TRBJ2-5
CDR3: CASSPAGSVETQYF

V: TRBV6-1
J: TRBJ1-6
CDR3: CASSSNERTPLHF

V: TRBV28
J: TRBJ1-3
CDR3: CASSPTRQGTGNTIYF

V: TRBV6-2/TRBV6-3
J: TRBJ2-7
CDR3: CASSFDWVLSSYEQYF

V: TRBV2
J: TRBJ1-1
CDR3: CASNYRVNTEAFF

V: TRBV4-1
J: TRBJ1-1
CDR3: CASSLWTGGNTEAFF

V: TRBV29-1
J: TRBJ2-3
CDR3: CSVQRQTDTQYF

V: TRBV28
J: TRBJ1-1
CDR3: CASSIPTGHTEAFF

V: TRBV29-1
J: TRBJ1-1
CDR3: CSVGSGTLGAFF

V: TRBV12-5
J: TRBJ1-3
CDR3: CASGSDRGHYTIYF

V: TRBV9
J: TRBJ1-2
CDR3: CASSVTRGVGGGYTF

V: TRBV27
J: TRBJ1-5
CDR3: CASSPIRQGANQPQHF

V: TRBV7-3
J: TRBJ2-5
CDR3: CASSLGGGVDQETQYF

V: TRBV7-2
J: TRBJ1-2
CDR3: CASSRPGTGIYGYTF

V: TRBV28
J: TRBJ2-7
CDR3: CASSWTSGGLYF

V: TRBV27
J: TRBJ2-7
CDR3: CASRQFGLAGGISYEQYF

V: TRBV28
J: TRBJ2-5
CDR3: CASSLPNRGPGETQYF

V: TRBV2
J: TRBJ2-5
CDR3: CASSERGGTSETQYF

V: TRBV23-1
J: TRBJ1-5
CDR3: CASSHRPGTGGECNQPQHF

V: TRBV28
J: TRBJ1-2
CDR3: CASSLNSYTF

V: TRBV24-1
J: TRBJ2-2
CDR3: CALRGRGTTGELFF

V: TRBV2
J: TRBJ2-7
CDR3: CASSEGQHTYEQYF

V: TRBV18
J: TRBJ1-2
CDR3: CASSPPGGGDGYTF

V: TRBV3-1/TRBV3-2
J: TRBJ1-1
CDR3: CASRRGLLNTEAFF

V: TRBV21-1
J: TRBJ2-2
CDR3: CASSQGRAKGGTGELFF

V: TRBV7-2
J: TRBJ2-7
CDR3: CASSRDSLYEQYF

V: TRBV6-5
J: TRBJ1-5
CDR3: CASRPQEWSNQPQHF

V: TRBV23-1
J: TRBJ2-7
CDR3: CASSQLRVGTYEQYF

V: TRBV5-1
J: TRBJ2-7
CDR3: CASSLVGHRGGRDYEQYF

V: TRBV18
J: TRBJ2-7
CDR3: CASSPGATYEQYF

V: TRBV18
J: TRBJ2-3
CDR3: CASSPPLARSADTQYF